The clone carrying this TCR beta chain was observed a single time. The source of the sample is a study of blood T cell repertoires in COVID-19. The V gene's germline CDR1 is KGHSH and CDR2 LQKENI. Trimming removed 4 bases from V and 1 base from J; junction bases left unmatched: 9. The CDR3 contains 17 residues. Per the authors' pipeline: By means of reference gene primer amplification, nucleated cell counts were estimated. The method was immunoSEQ multiplex PCR; TCRdb's version includes in-frame clones alone and lacks a portion of them. The D gene and trimming were derived from the DNA, and the V and J assignments and clone size from that table. The sample records about 130,000 clones, 60% to 80% being singletons. Patients of the Seattle cohort, enrolled during active infection, were followed longitudinally.

The V call is TRBV18, the J call TRBJ1-3, with TRBD1 matching over 8 bases. Material: peripheral blood. This TCR was sampled from an elderly man with COVID-19, enrolled during active disease. Written as DNA, the CDR3 is TGTGCCAGCTCACTGGTTGGACAGGGAAGATCTGGAAACACCATATATTTT. Encoded protein: CASSLVGQGRSGNTIYF.